These T cell receptor beta chains were read from a single sample in a study of blood T cell repertoires in COVID-19. Here immunoSEQ multiplex PCR was the method, and the copy in TCRdb shows in-frame clones only, minus some. The sample has around 25,000 clones, roughly 85% seen once. Specimen: peripheral blood. These receptors were collected from a human donor with active COVID-19. The donor label of this sample is uncertain. The CDR3 runs from the conserved cysteine through the conserved F or W. D genes are given only for firm matches. Some rows have no size entry. The others give once, few or many, or a class for an expanded clone.

TRBV7-9	TRBJ2-1	once	TRBD2	TGTGCCAGCAGCTGGACCGGGACTAGCGGGAGATGGGATGAGCAGTTCTTC	CASSWTGTSGRWDEQFF
TRBV4-3	TRBJ1-1	.	.	TGCGCCAGCAGCCAACTACAGGACACTGAAGCTTTCTTT	CASSQLQDTEAFF
TRBV28	TRBJ2-7	.	.	TGTGCCACTAAAACAGGCTACTACGAGCAGTACTTC	CATKTGYYEQYF
TRBV7-3	TRBJ2-1	.	.	TGTGCCAGCAGCCTAACAAGGGGCGGGATGGAGCAGTTCTTC	CASSLTRGGMEQFF
TRBV19	TRBJ1-3	.	TRBD1	TGTGCCACAGAACAGGGGGCTGGAAACACCATATATTTT	CATEQGAGNTIYF
TRBV3-1/TRBV3-2	TRBJ1-4	once	TRBD1	TGTGCCAGCAGCCTGACGGGACAGACTCTGTTTTTT	CASSLTGQTLFF
TRBV11-3	TRBJ2-1	.	TRBD2	TGTGCCAGCAGCCCGCGGACTAGCGGGAACAATGAGCAGTTCTTC	CASSPRTSGNNEQFF
TRBV7-8	TRBJ2-1	.	TRBD2	TGTGCCAGCAGCTTAGTTGGCGGGAGGGTCTACAATGAGCAGTTCTTC	CASSLVGGRVYNEQFF
TRBV29-1	TRBJ1-1	once	.	TGCAGCGCTAACAGGGCGGAGAACACTGAAGCTTTCTTT	CSANRAENTEAFF
TRBV3-1/TRBV3-2	TRBJ2-7	once	TRBD1	TGTGCCAGCAGCTTTCGGACAGGGGGCTTGGACGAGCAGTACTTC	CASSFRTGGLDEQYF
TRBV19	TRBJ1-3	.	.	TGTGCCAGTAGTAGAGGACACCAGGAACTCGGAAACACCATATATTTT	CASSRGHQELGNTIYF
TRBV24-1	TRBJ2-3	.	TRBD2	TGTGCCACCAGTGATCTACGGGACTATCCTAGCACAGATACGCAGTATTTT	CATSDLRDYPSTDTQYF
TRBV6-2/TRBV6-3	TRBJ2-2	.	.	TGTGCCAGCAGTTACTTCGGAGACACCGGGGAGCTGTTTTTT	CASSYFGDTGELFF
TRBV30	TRBJ1-5	.	TRBD1	TGTGCCTGGGGACAGGGAATTAGCAATCAGCCCCAGCATTTT	CAWGQGISNQPQHF